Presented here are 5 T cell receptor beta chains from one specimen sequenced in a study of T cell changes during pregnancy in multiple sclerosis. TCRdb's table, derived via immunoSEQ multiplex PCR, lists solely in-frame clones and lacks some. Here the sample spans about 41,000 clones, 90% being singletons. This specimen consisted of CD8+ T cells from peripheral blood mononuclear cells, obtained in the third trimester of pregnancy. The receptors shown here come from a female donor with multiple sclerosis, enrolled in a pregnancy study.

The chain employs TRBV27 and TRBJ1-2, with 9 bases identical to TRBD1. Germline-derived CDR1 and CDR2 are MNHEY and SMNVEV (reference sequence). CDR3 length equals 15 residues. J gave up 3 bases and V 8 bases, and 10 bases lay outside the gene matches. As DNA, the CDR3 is TGTGCCAGCGGACCCTATACAGGGGGCTACTATGGCTACACCTTC. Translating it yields CASGPYTGGYYGYTF.

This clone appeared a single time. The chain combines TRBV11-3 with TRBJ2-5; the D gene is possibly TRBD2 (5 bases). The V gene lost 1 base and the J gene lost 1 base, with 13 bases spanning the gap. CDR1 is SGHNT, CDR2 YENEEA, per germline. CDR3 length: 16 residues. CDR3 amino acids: CASSLVRASSQETQYF. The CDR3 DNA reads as TGTGCCAGCAGCTTAGTCCGAGCTAGCAGCCAAGAGACCCAGTACTTC.

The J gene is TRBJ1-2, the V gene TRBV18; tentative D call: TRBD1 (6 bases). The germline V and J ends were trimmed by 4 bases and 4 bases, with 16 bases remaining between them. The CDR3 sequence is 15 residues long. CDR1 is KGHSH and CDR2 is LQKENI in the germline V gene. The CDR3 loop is CASSLQGSPVYGYTF. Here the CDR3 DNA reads TGTGCCAGCTCACTACAGGGCTCTCCAGTCTATGGCTACACCTTC.

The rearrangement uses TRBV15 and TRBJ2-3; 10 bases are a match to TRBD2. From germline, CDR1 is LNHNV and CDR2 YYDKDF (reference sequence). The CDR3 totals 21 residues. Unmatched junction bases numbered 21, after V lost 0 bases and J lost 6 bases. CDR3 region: CATSRDLFSPTGLAVRDTQYF. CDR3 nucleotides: TGTGCCACCAGCAGAGATCTCTTTAGCCCCACCGGACTAGCGGTACGGGATACGCAGTATTTT.

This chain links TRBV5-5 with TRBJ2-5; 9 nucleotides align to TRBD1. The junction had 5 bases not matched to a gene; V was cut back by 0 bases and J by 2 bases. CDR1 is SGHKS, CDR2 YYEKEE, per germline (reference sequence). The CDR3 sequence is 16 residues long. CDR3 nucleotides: TGTGCCAGCAGCTTGGAAGGGACAGGGTCGCAAGAGACCCAGTACTTC. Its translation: CASSLEGTGSQETQYF.